This entry lists 10 T cell receptor beta chains sequenced from one sample in a study of cytomegalovirus exposure and HLA in healthy donors. PCR used 60 Vbeta primers and 13 Jbeta primers. Profiled with immunoSEQ multiplex PCR; TCRdb holds only in-frame clones, not every one. The sample contains approximately 160,000 clones, about 70% of which appear only once. Sequenced input: PBMCs. These receptors originate from a woman between 40 and 55 years old in good health and CMV-seropositive.

The chain uses TRBV9 and TRBJ2-1, with 12 bases matching TRBD1. Germline V gene data show CDR1 as SGDLS and CDR2 as YYNGEE. The CDR3 loop spans 15 amino acids. The V segment lost 4 bases and the J segment 7 bases; nucleotides outside the gene matches: 6. The CDR3 here is CASSPRDRGRNEQFF. CDR3 nucleotide sequence: TGTGCCAGCAGCCCCCGGGACAGGGGGCGGAATGAGCAGTTCTTC.

This clone came up a few times. The chain joins TRBV18 to TRBJ2-5; D perhaps matches TRBD2 (5 bases). V lost 3 bases and J 1 base, leaving 12 bases between the germline ends. The CDR3 totals 15 residues. Per the germline V gene, CDR1 is KGHSH and CDR2 is LQKENI. The CDR3 reads CASSPKRSFQETQYF. In DNA form, the CDR3 reads TGTGCCAGCTCACCGAAGCGGAGTTTCCAAGAGACCCAGTACTTC.

This sequence joins TRBV7-8 and TRBJ2-2; D gene unclear. Germline values: CDR1 SGHVS, CDR2 FQNEAQ. Trimming removed 1 base from V and 5 bases from J, with 14 bases in between. The CDR3 totals 16 residues. The CDR3 spells CASSLEVAESTGELFF. DNA of the CDR3: TGTGCCAGCAGCTTAGAAGTGGCGGAGTCTACCGGGGAGCTGTTTTTT.

This clone was counted only a few times. A junction end diverges from the germline sequence, so it may reflect a read error. The rearrangement joins TRBV7-9 to TRBJ1-1, with a weak D call TRBD1 (5 bases). The germline V gene has CDR1 SEHNR and CDR2 FQNEAQ (reference sequence). The CDR3 covers 12 residues. This CDR3 is CSSESRATEAFF. The CDR3 DNA reads TGTTCCAGCGAAAGCAGGGCCACTGAAGCTTTCTTT.

The rearrangement links TRBV4-2 to TRBJ2-7; tentative D call: TRBD2 (6 bases). The CDR3 consists of 15 residues. Deletions cut 3 bases from V and 7 bases from J, with 19 bases between. Germline-derived CDR1 and CDR2 are LGHNA and YNFKEQ. In nucleotides, the CDR3 is TGTGCCAGCAGCCAGGGACTCCCCGGTGTGGTAGAGCAGTACTTC. It is translated as CASSQGLPGVVEQYF.

V gene TRBV5-6 combines with J gene TRBJ1-3, with 8 bases identical to TRBD1. Germline loops: CDR1 SGHDT, CDR2 YYEEEE. The V gene end was trimmed by 4 bases and the J gene end by 3 bases; junction bases not matched to a gene: 12. This CDR3 has 17 residues. The CDR3 nucleotides are TGTGCCAGCAGCCCAACCGCAGGGGGCGCGCTTGGAAACACCATATATTTT. It codes for CASSPTAGGALGNTIYF.

The chain links TRBV19 to TRBJ1-5, with 11 bases fitting TRBD1. V gave up 5 bases and J gave up 6 bases; unmatched junction bases: 9. This CDR3 comprises 16 residues. The germline gives CDR1 LNHDA, CDR2 SQIVND (reference sequence). The CDR3 loop reads CASSSEDRGLGQPQHF. For the CDR3, the DNA is TGTGCCAGTAGTTCGGAGGACAGGGGGCTCGGTCAGCCCCAGCATTTT.

The rearrangement uses TRBV7-2 and TRBJ2-2; D may be TRBD1 (5 bases). Germline V CDR1 and CDR2: SGHTA, FQGNSA. This CDR3 has 16 amino acids. Trimming pared 8 bases from V and 1 base from J, leaving 17 bases between. The CDR3 region is CASSRSRTKNTGELFF. The CDR3 nucleotides read TGTGCCAGCTCCCGTTCGAGGACAAAGAACACCGGGGAGCTGTTTTTT.

The V and J genes are TRBV28 and TRBJ1-3; no clear D gene. The germline V and J ends were trimmed by 3 bases and 0 bases, with 3 bases remaining between them. Germline CDR1 and CDR2: MDHEN and SYDVKM. There are 13 residues in the CDR3. The CDR3 DNA follows: TGTGCCAGCAGTTTTAGCTCTGGAAACACCATATATTTT. Its translation: CASSFSSGNTIYF.

V usage is TRBV9 and J usage is TRBJ1-4; 7 bases map to TRBD1. Germline V lookup: CDR1 SGDLS, CDR2 YYNGEE. After removal of 0 bases from V and 0 bases from J, the junction contained 8 bases not matched to a gene. This CDR3 comprises 18 residues. CDR3 sequence reads: CASSVDRGGPSTNEKLFF. As DNA, the CDR3 is TGTGCCAGCAGCGTAGATAGAGGGGGCCCCTCAACTAATGAAAAACTGTTTTTT.